The 8 T cell receptor beta chains below come from one sample, sequenced in a study of OX40 agonist ivuxolimab in advanced cancers. This table comes from immunoSEQ multiplex PCR, and its TCRdb copy is limited to in-frame clones, with some not included. The sample yields approximately 33,000 clones, 85% to 95% seen once. The material was CD4+ or CD8+ T cells sorted from blood, obtained in a trial of the OX40 agonist ivuxolimab. The receptors come from an adult with an advanced solid tumor such as melanoma, head and neck, liver or kidney cancer.

This clone has more than one count but fewer than ten. The V call is TRBV6-5, the J call TRBJ2-7; perhaps D is TRBD1 or TRBD2 (6 bases each). CDR3 length: 15 amino acids. Per germline, CDR1 MNHEY and CDR2 SVGAGI. V shed 4 bases and J shed 2 bases, with 15 bases lying between them. CDR3 in DNA: TGTGCCAGCAGTTTCCCCGAGGGGGGAGCCTACGAGCAGTACTTC. Protein product: CASSFPEGGAYEQYF.

CDR3 nucleotide sequence: TGTGCCAGCAGTTTAAAGTCTCTAGCGGGCTTCACCGGGGAGCTGTTTTTT. It specifies CASSLKSLAGFTGELFF. The J gene is TRBJ2-2, the V gene TRBV27; 8 nucleotides agree with TRBD2. The CDR3 totals 17 residues. From germline, CDR1 is MNHEY and CDR2 SMNVEV (reference sequence). With 2 bases clipped from V and 4 bases from J, the junction kept 9 bases outside the gene matches.

This rearrangement joins TRBV10-3 to TRBJ2-7; possible D gene TRBD2, 6 bases. CDR1 is ENHRY, CDR2 SYGVKD, per germline. Between the trimmed V and J ends, which lost 3 bases and 3 bases, there was a span of 9 bases. This CDR3 contains 13 residues. The CDR3, as DNA: TGTGCCATCAGTGACGTAGCGGTCTACGAGCAGTACTTC. Its translation: CAISDVAVYEQYF.

This rearrangement joins TRBV7-3 to TRBJ2-1; 7 bases map to TRBD1. Germline lookup yields CDR1 SGHTA and CDR2 FQGTGA. The CDR3 is 15 amino acids. The V and J ends lost 2 bases and 9 bases, in that order; junction bases with no gene match: 10. The CDR3 spells CASSLLRQGRAEQFF. As DNA, the CDR3 is TGTGCCAGCAGCTTACTTAGACAGGGCAGGGCTGAGCAGTTCTTC.

The chain joins TRBV4-1 to TRBJ1-2; TRBD1 might be the D (5 bases). Deletions cut 1 base from V and 5 bases from J, with 20 bases between. Per the germline V gene, CDR1 is MGHRA and CDR2 is YSYEKL. The CDR3 has 17 amino acids. CDR3 protein: CASSQATPGQGKYGYTF. DNA for the CDR3: TGCGCCAGCAGCCAAGCGACCCCGGGGCAGGGAAAGTATGGCTACACCTTC.

The chain links TRBV9 to TRBJ2-7; possible D gene TRBD2, 7 bases. CDR1 is SGDLS, CDR2 YYNGEE, per germline. Trimming shortened V by 4 bases and J by 2 bases, and 19 bases separated the two germline ends. The CDR3 is 16 residues long. CDR3 sequence (DNA): TGTGCCAGCAGCCCCACGGGGGGCATGAAAACCTACGAGCAGTACTTC. It specifies CASSPTGGMKTYEQYF.

The chain recombines TRBV7-2 with TRBJ2-4; D may be TRBD2 (6 bases). Germline lookup yields CDR1 SGHTA and CDR2 FQGNSA. This CDR3 has 16 amino acids. Deletions cut 1 base from V and 5 bases from J, with 15 bases between. The CDR3 bases are TGTGCCAGCAGCTTAGGGCTAGCGCCCTTGGAAAACATTCAGTACTTC. Encoded protein: CASSLGLAPLENIQYF.

The gene calls are TRBV27 and TRBJ2-7; 8 bases map to TRBD2. V lost 1 base to trimming and J lost 2 bases; unmatched junction nucleotides: 4. The CDR3 totals 15 residues. The germline CDR1 and CDR2 sequences are MNHEY and SMNVEV (reference sequence). The CDR3, as DNA: TGTGCCAGCAGTTTATTGGTAGCGGGGACCTACGAGCAGTACTTC. This codes for CASSLLVAGTYEQYF.